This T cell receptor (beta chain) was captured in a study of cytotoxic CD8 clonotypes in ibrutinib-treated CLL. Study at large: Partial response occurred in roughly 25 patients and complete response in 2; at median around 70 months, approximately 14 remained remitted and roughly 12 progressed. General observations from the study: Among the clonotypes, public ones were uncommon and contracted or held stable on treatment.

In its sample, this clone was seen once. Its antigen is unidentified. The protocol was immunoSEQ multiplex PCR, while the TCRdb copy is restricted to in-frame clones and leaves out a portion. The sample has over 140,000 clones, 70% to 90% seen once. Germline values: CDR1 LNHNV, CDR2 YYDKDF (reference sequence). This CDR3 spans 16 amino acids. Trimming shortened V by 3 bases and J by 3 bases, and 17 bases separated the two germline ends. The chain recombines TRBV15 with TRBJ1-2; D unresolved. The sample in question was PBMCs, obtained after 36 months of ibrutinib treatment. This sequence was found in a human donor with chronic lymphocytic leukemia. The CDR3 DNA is TGTGCCACCAGCAGGGAAGCGGGTTTGCGGGACTATGGCTACACCTTC. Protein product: CATSREAGLRDYGYTF. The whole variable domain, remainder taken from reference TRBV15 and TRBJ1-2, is DAMVIQNPRYQVTQFGKPVTLSCSQTLNHNVMYWYQQKSSQAPKLLFHYYDKDFNNEADTPDNFQSRRPNTSFCFLDIRSPGLGDTAMYLCATSREAGLRDYGYTFGSGTRLTVV.